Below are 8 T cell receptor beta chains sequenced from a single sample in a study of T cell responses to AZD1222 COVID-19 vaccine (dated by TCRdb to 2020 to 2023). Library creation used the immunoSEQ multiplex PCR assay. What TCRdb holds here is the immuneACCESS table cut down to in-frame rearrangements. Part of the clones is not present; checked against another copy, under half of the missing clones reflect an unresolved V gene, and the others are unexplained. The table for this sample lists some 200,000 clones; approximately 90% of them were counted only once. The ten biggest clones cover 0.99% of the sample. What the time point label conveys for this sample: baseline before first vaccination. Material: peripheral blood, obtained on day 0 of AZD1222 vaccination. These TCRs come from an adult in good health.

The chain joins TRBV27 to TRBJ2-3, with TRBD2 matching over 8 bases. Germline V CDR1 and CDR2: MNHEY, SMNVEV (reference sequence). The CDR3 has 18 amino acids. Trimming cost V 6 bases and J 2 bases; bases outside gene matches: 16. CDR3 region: CASSLRLAQTTDTDTQYF. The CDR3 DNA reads TGTGCCAGCAGCCTGAGACTAGCGCAAACTACGGACACAGATACGCAGTATTTT.

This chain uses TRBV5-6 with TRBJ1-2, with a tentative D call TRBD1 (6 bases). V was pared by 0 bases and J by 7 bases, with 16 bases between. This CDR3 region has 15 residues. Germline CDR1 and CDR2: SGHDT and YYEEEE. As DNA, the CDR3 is TGTGCCAGCAGCTTGGTGGGGCAGGGGACGAGTGGCTACACCTTC. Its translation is CASSLVGQGTSGYTF. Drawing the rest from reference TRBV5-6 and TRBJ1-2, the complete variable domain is DAGVTQSPTHLIKTRGQQVTLRCSPKSGHDTVSWYQQALGQGPQFIFQYYEEEERQRGNFPDRFSGHQFPNYSSELNVNALLLGDSALYLCASSLVGQGTSGYTFGSGTRLTVV.

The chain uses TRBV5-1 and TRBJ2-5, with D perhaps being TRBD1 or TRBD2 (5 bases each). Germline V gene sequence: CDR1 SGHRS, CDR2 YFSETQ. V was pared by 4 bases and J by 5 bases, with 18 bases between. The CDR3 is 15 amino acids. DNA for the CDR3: TGCGCCAGCAGCGCCGTGGGAGAGGGGTACGAGACCCAGTACTTC. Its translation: CASSAVGEGYETQYF. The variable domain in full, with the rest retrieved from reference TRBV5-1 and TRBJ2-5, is KAGVTQTPRYLIKTRGQQVTLSCSPISGHRSVSWYQQTPGQGLQFLFEYFSETQRNKGNFPGRFSGRQFSNSRSEMNVSTLELGDSALYLCASSAVGEGYETQYFGPGTRLLVL.

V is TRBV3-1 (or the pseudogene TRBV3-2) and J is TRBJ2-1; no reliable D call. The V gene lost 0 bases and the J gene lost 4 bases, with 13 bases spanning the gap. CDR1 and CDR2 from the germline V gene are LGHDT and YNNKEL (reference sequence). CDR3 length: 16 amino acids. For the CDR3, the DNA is TGTGCCAGCAGCCAAGATCTCTCACCCAAATACAATGAGCAGTTCTTC. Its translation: CASSQDLSPKYNEQFF.

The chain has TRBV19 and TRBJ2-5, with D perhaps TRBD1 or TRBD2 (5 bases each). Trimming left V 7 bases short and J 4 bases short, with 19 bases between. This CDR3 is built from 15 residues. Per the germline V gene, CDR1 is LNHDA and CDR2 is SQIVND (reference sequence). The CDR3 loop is CASMSALSGRETQYF. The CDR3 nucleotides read TGTGCCAGTATGTCGGCATTGTCGGGGCGAGAGACCCAGTACTTC. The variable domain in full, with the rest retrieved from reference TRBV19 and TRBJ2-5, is DGGITQSPKYLFRKEGQNVTLSCEQNLNHDAMYWYRQDPGQGLRLIYYSQIVNDFQKGDIAEGYSVSREKKESFPLTVTSAQKNPTAFYLCASMSALSGRETQYFGPGTRLLVL.

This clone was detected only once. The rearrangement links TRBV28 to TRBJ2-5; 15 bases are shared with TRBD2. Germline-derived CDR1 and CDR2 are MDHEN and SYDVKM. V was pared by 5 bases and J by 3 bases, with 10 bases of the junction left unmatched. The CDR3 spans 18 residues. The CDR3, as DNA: TGTGCCAGCAGTCGCCCATGGACTAGCGGGAGGGCCAAAGAGACCCAGTACTTC. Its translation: CASSRPWTSGRAKETQYF.

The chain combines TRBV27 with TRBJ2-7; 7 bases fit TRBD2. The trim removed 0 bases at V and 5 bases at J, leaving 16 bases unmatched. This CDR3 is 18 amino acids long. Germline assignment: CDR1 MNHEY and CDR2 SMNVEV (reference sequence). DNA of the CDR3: TGTGCCAGCAGTTTATCTAGGCTTGCTGGGCTAGCGGATCACGAGCAGTACTTC. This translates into CASSLSRLAGLADHEQYF.

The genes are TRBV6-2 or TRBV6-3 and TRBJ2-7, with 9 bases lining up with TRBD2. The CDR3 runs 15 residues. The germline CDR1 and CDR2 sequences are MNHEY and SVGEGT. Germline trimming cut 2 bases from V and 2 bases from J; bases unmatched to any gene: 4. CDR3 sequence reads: CASSYGRGGAYEQYF. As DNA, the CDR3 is TGTGCCAGCAGTTACGGGCGGGGGGGAGCCTACGAGCAGTACTTC.